The 32 T cell receptor beta chains reported below all come from one sample, sequenced in a study of blood T cells in healthy people across ages. A J-beta primer mix and a sample-barcoded 5' primer were used in a second PCR of roughly 6 to 12 cycles. TCRdb reprocessed the 5' RACE reads with MiXCR, giving one entry per CDR3 protein. Among hundreds of thousands of distinct CDR3 sequences listed, over 40% were seen once. The sequenced sample consisted of blood. The receptors originated from an elderly woman in good health.

The chain is built from TRBV20-1 and TRBJ2-7; TRBD1 might be the D (5 bases). Germline V lookup: CDR1 DFQATT, CDR2 SNEGSKA (reference sequence). The ends were cut back, 4 bases at V and 5 bases at J, with 15 bases in the middle. The CDR3 loop spans 13 amino acids. In nucleotides, the CDR3 is TGCAGTGCTAAGGGGCCCCTGGACCACGAGCAGTACTTC. Its protein product is CSAKGPLDHEQYF.

The chain has TRBV10-3 and TRBJ2-4, with 12 bases fitting TRBD2. Trimming removed 0 bases from V and 7 bases from J; junction bases left unmatched: 4. The CDR3 length is 16 residues. The V gene's germline CDR1 is ENHRY and CDR2 SYGVKD. This chain's CDR3 is CAISESAGTSGNIQYF. The CDR3 bases are TGTGCCATCAGTGAGTCCGCCGGGACTAGCGGGAACATTCAGTACTTC.

This clonotype was detected ten times or more. This sequence joins TRBV25-1 and TRBJ2-7, with D tentatively TRBD1 or TRBD2 (5 bases each). Trimming pared 7 bases from V and 9 bases from J, leaving 10 bases between. The germline gives CDR1 MGHDK, CDR2 SYGVNS. There are 10 residues in the CDR3. The CDR3 spells CASTGTRQYF. The CDR3 DNA reads TGTGCCAGCACTGGGACCCGGCAGTACTTC.

This clonotype was counted many times. The rearrangement links TRBV25-1 to TRBJ2-5, with 8 nucleotides matching TRBD2. The CDR3 has 14 residues. V dropped 6 bases and J dropped 4; count of bases not matched to a gene: 7. CDR1 is MGHDK, CDR2 SYGVNS, per germline. This CDR3 reads CASRPTGGLETQYF. The CDR3 DNA reads TGTGCCAGCAGACCTACGGGGGGGTTAGAGACCCAGTACTTC.

Comments on this clonotype: An end of the junction differs from the germline gene, which may be a read error. The chain links TRBV2 to TRBJ2-2; unclear D gene. This CDR3 is 14 amino acids long. Per the germline V gene, CDR1 is SNHLY and CDR2 is FYNNEI. The CDR3 loop reads CASKDKPNTRELFF. Written as DNA, the CDR3 is TGTGCCAGCAAGGATAAGCCGAACACCAGGGAGCTGTTTTTT.

This chain connects TRBV5-1 to TRBJ2-3, with 11 bases matching TRBD2. Germline-derived CDR1 and CDR2 are SGHRS and YFSETQ. The CDR3 contains 15 residues. V gave up 4 bases and J gave up 3 bases; unmatched junction bases: 4. The CDR3 here is CASSPGLAATDTQYF. The CDR3 DNA reads as TGCGCCAGCAGCCCGGGACTAGCGGCAACAGATACGCAGTATTTT. Looking up the rest from reference TRBV5-1 and TRBJ2-3 gives the full variable domain: KAGVTQTPRYLIKTRGQQVTLSCSPISGHRSVSWYQQTPGQGLQFLFEYFSETQRNKGNFPGRFSGRQFSNSRSEMNVSTLELGDSALYLCASSPGLAATDTQYFGPGTRLTVL.

This clonotype was counted only a few times. Being one base from a much bigger clone, this may be a read error. This chain joins TRBV12-3 or TRBV12-4 and TRBJ2-7; 9 bases align to TRBD2. The CDR3 runs to 14 residues. V gave up 6 bases and J gave up 2 bases; unmatched junction bases: 5. The CDR3 sequence: CASRVSSGTYEQYF. The CDR3 coding sequence is TGTGCCAGCAGGGTGTCTAGCGGGACCTACGAGCAGTACTTC.

The chain joins TRBV12-3 or TRBV12-4 to TRBJ2-6, with 14 bases matching TRBD2. With V trimmed by 6 bases and J by 4 bases, 11 bases remained unmatched. CDR3 length: 19 residues. DNA of the CDR3: TGTGCCAGCAGACCGGGACTAGCGGGGGACTCTTTCGGGGCCAACGTCCTGACTTTC. Translating it yields CASRPGLAGDSFGANVLTF.

For this clonotype: Since a much larger clone is just one base distant, this may be a read error. This chain connects TRBV7-9 to TRBJ2-5; D gene unclear. Germline lookup yields CDR1 SEHNR and CDR2 FQNEAQ (reference sequence). This CDR3 contains 16 residues. V lost 5 bases and J lost 11, with 27 bases in between. CDR3 protein: CASSLYRSFSYNEQYF. Written as DNA, the CDR3 is TGTGCCAGCAGCCTCTACCGTTCGTTCTCCTACAATGAGCAGTACTTC.

This chain links TRBV6-5 with TRBJ2-5; 7 nucleotides line up with TRBD1. The CDR3 totals 15 residues. V was clipped by 4 bases and J by 2 bases; unmatched bases: 7. Looked up from germline, CDR1 is MNHEY and CDR2 is SVGAGI. In DNA, the CDR3 is TGTGCCAGCAGTTGCACCACAGGGGAGCAAGAGACCCAGTACTTC. Residues: CASSCTTGEQETQYF.

The chain uses TRBV7-9 and TRBJ1-2, with D perhaps TRBD1 (5 bases). Germline CDR1 and CDR2: SEHNR and FQNEAQ (reference sequence). The V and J ends lost 5 bases and 6 bases respectively, with 13 bases between them. CDR3 length equals 13 residues. The CDR3 reads CASSVGGAHGYTF. The CDR3, as DNA: TGTGCCAGCAGCGTAGGAGGGGCCCATGGCTACACCTTC.

Of note for this clonotype: One base away lies a much larger clone, so this may be a sequencing read error. This rearrangement joins TRBV7-9 to TRBJ2-5; 8 nucleotides line up with TRBD2. The J segment lost 9 bases and the V segment lost 2 bases, leaving 11 bases of the junction unmatched. The CDR3 covers 15 residues. CDR1 and CDR2 from the germline V gene are SEHNR and FQNEAQ (reference sequence). This CDR3 reads CASSLTAGVHEAQYF. DNA of the CDR3: TGTGCCAGCAGCTTAACAGCGGGAGTTCACGAGGCCCAGTACTTC.

The chain recombines TRBV7-8 with TRBJ2-6; D perhaps matches TRBD1 (6 bases). CDR1 is SGHVS, CDR2 FQNEAQ, per germline. The CDR3 runs 14 residues. V was cut by 4 bases and J by 2 bases, with 6 bases left in between. CDR3 bases: TGTGCCAGCAGCTGGACAGCTGGGGCCAACGTCCTGACTTTC. Residues: CASSWTAGANVLTF.

Concerning this clonotype: With a much larger clone just one base away, this may be a read error. The gene calls are TRBV5-1 and TRBJ2-1, with D possibly matching TRBD2 (6 bases). The CDR3 covers 13 residues. V lost 5 bases and J lost 11, with 17 bases in between. Germline V gene lookup returns CDR1 SGHRS and CDR2 YFSETQ. The CDR3 reads CASRLAAGNKQFF. CDR3 sequence (DNA): TGCGCCAGCAGGTTAGCGGCCGGGAATAAGCAGTTCTTC. Using reference TRBV5-1 and TRBJ2-1 for the parts outside the CDR3, the full variable domain is KAGVTQTPRYLIKTRGQQVTLSCSPISGHRSVSWYQQTPGQGLQFLFEYFSETQRNKGNFPGRFSGRQFSNSRSEMNVSTLELGDSALYLCASRLAAGNKQFFGPGTRLTVL.

Comments on this clonotype: This may be a read error: a much more frequent sequence differs by one nucleotide. The chain joins TRBV7-3 to TRBJ2-5; 10 bases map to TRBD2. The CDR3 contains 15 residues. Germline CDR1 SGHTA, CDR2 FQGTGA. J was trimmed by 11 bases and V by 5 bases; bases with no gene match: 14. The CDR3 spells CASSEGTSVANEQYF. CDR3 bases: TGTGCCAGCAGCGAAGGGACTAGCGTAGCCAATGAGCAGTACTTC.

The chain has TRBV2 and TRBJ2-1, with TRBD1 matching 10 bases. CDR3 size: 13 residues. Germline CDR1 is SNHLY and CDR2 is FYNNEI. The V and J ends lost 4 bases and 8 bases, in that order; junction bases with no gene match: 2. The CDR3 coding sequence is TGTGCCAGCAGTGGGGACAGGGGTCATGAGCAGTTCTTC. Protein product: CASSGDRGHEQFF.

For this clonotype: An end of the junction differs from the germline gene, which may be a read error. The chain recombines TRBV29-1 with TRBJ2-1; D perhaps matches TRBD1 (5 bases). CDR3 length: 13 residues. Germline V lookup: CDR1 SQVTM, CDR2 ANQGSEA. CDR3 loop: CSAEGVAGYEQFF. In DNA, the CDR3 is TGCAGCGCTGAAGGGGTGGCAGGGTATGAGCAGTTCTTC.

The chain is built from TRBV28 and TRBJ1-5; possibly TRBD1 for D (5 bases). The CDR3 length is 16 residues. Trimming cost V 6 bases and J 5 bases, with 20 bases left between them. Germline loops: CDR1 MDHEN, CDR2 SYDVKM. The DNA for the CDR3 is TGTGCCAGCAGCCCCCCGGGGGGGAGGGTTTATCAGCCCCAGCATTTT. Amino acids: CASSPPGGRVYQPQHF.

A few counts support this clonotype. The genes are TRBV9 and TRBJ2-3; D perhaps matches TRBD2 (6 bases). The CDR3 runs 17 residues. CDR1 is SGDLS, CDR2 YYNGEE, per germline. V gave up 0 bases and J gave up 0 bases, with 14 bases separating them. CDR3 loop: CASSVVGLAPSTDTQYF. The CDR3 DNA is TGTGCCAGCAGCGTAGTGGGGCTAGCGCCGAGCACAGATACGCAGTATTTT. The full variable domain, its missing parts supplied by reference TRBV9 and TRBJ2-3, is DSGVTQTPKHLITATGQRVTLRCSPRSGDLSVYWYQQSLDQGLQFLIQYYNGEERAKGNILERFSAQQFPDLHSELNLSSLELGDSALYFCASSVVGLAPSTDTQYFGPGTRLTVL.

Note on this clonotype: This could be a read error, since a much larger clone is one nucleotide away. The gene calls are TRBV12-3 or TRBV12-4 and TRBJ2-1; 7 bases line up with TRBD1. The CDR3 extends over 14 amino acids. V gave up 2 bases and J gave up 10 bases; unmatched junction bases: 8. Here the CDR3 DNA reads TGTGCCAGCAGTTTATACAGGGGTGGAGACGAGCAGTTCTTC. Residues: CASSLYRGGDEQFF.

The genes are TRBV7-9 and TRBJ2-7; no clear D gene. Germline V gene data show CDR1 as SEHNR and CDR2 as FQNEAQ (reference sequence). The CDR3 totals 12 residues. V lost 4 bases and J 3 bases, leaving 7 bases between the germline ends. The CDR3 nucleotides are TGTGCCAGCAGCTCTCGCGTCTACGAGCAGTACTTC. The encoded protein is CASSSRVYEQYF.

This chain connects TRBV10-3 to TRBJ2-2, with D possibly being TRBD2 (5 bases). Germline-derived CDR1 and CDR2 are ENHRY and SYGVKD. Deletions cut 1 base from V and 7 bases from J, with 7 bases between. The length of the CDR3 is 13 residues. The CDR3 reads CAISEFGIGELFF. Written as DNA, the CDR3 is TGTGCCATCAGTGAGTTCGGGATCGGGGAGCTGTTTTTT.

This clonotype was counted only a few times. The chain joins TRBV25-1 to TRBJ2-3; 10 bases are shared with TRBD2. Germline V gene sequence: CDR1 MGHDK, CDR2 SYGVNS. This CDR3 region has 16 residues. Unmatched junction bases numbered 5, after V lost 1 base and J lost 4 bases. The CDR3 DNA sequence: TGTGCCAGCAGTGAATTTTCTAGCGGGAGCCCAGATACGCAGTATTTT. It encodes CASSEFSSGSPDTQYF.

This clonotype occurred a few times. This chain joins TRBV5-1 and TRBJ2-6; D is unclear. CDR1 is SGHRS and CDR2 is YFSETQ in the germline V gene. V lost 6 bases and J lost 2, with 3 bases in between. The CDR3 length is 12 residues. The CDR3 DNA is TGCGCCAGCAAAGCTGGGGCCAACGTCCTGACTTTC. Encoded protein: CASKAGANVLTF. Full variable domain (outside the CDR3, taken from reference TRBV5-1 and TRBJ2-6): KAGVTQTPRYLIKTRGQQVTLSCSPISGHRSVSWYQQTPGQGLQFLFEYFSETQRNKGNFPGRFSGRQFSNSRSEMNVSTLELGDSALYLCASKAGANVLTFGAGSRLTVL.

A word on this clonotype: A read error may be the cause here, since a much bigger clone is one base away. The chain combines TRBV4-2 with TRBJ2-3, with 12 bases lining up with TRBD2. V dropped 4 bases and J dropped 3; count of bases not matched to a gene: 11. Germline assignment: CDR1 LGHNA and CDR2 YNFKEQ. This CDR3 is built from 18 residues. DNA of the CDR3: TGTGCCAGCAGCCTCCGACTAGCGGGGGTGCCGATAACAGATACGCAGTATTTT. This encodes CASSLRLAGVPITDTQYF.

The V gene is TRBV3-1, the J gene TRBJ2-5; no reliable D call. Germline V gene data show CDR1 as LGHDT and CDR2 as YNNKEL (reference sequence). The CDR3 contains 16 residues. V was clipped by 3 bases and J by 5 bases, with 19 bases between them. CDR3 bases: TGTGCCAGCAGCCACCGAAGGGCAAAACCTGAGGAGACCCAGTACTTC. Translated, it gives CASSHRRAKPEETQYF.

With regard to this clonotype: Here the CDR3 omits its conserved ending phenylalanine or tryptophan, so a read error is the likely source. This sequence joins TRBV11-2 and TRBJ2-5; D gene ambiguous. CDR3 length: 11 amino acids. Germline CDR1 SGHAT, CDR2 FQNNGV. Deletions cut 2 bases from V and 5 bases from J, with 3 bases between. CDR3 residues: CASSLSETQYS. The CDR3 DNA is TGTGCCAGCAGCTTATCGGAGACCCAGTACTCC.

The rearrangement links TRBV7-3 to TRBJ2-1, with D perhaps TRBD1 or TRBD2 (5 bases each). This CDR3 region has 15 residues. V was pared by 3 bases and J by 5 bases, with 14 bases between. CDR1 and CDR2 from the germline V gene are SGHTA and FQGTGA. CDR3 residues: CASSLMGPWDNEQFF. The CDR3 coding sequence is TGTGCCAGCAGCTTGATGGGACCGTGGGACAATGAGCAGTTCTTC.

The gene calls are TRBV20-1 and TRBJ2-1, with D hard to call. CDR1 DFQATT and CDR2 SNEGSKA come from the germline V gene (reference sequence). CDR3 length: 10 residues. V was shortened by 5 bases and J by 9 bases, with 8 bases between the two germline ends. For the CDR3, the DNA is TGCAGTGCTCCCATCGGTGAGCAGTTCTTC. Protein sequence: CSAPIGEQFF.

The rearrangement joins TRBV4-2 to TRBJ2-5; a possible D gene is TRBD1 (5 bases). The last part of the DNA fits TRBJ2-7 better; the J call may be wrong. Per germline, CDR1 LGHNA and CDR2 YNFKEQ. CDR3 length: 14 amino acids. The CDR3 sequence is CASSQGAGKYEQYF. CDR3 DNA: TGTGCCAGCAGCCAAGGTGCAGGGAAATACGAGCAGTACTTC.

The chain couples TRBV18 to TRBJ1-1; perhaps TRBD1 as D (6 bases). Germline assignment: CDR1 KGHSH and CDR2 LQKENI. V was cut by 2 bases and J by 5 bases, with 12 bases left in between. The CDR3 extends over 14 amino acids. The CDR3 spells CASSPEGGNTEAFF. The DNA for the CDR3 is TGTGCCAGCTCACCAGAGGGGGGAAATACTGAAGCTTTCTTT.

On this clonotype itself: A much larger clone sits a single nucleotide away, making a read error possible. This rearrangement joins TRBV20-1 to TRBJ2-1, with D perhaps matching TRBD1 (6 bases). The J call may not be correct, given that the DNA end is closer to TRBJ2-7. This CDR3 is 14 amino acids long. Looked up from germline, CDR1 is DFQATT and CDR2 is SNEGSKA (reference sequence). The chain's CDR3 is CSARDDQGRDEQYF. As DNA, the CDR3 is TGCAGTGCTAGAGATGACCAGGGGCGCGACGAGCAGTACTTC.